This T cell receptor beta chain was captured in a study of blood T cell repertoires in COVID-19 (dated by TCRdb to 2018 to 2021). Background on the whole study: The collaborator samples originated in the United States, Italy and Spain and spanned the acute and convalescent phases of COVID-19. The prospective study material was composed of cDNA or gDNA derived from T cells, B-cell-depleted T cells, or PBMCs. The dataset comprised deeply sampled blood TCRbeta repertoires from subjects exposed to, actively infected with, or recovered from COVID-19. The repertoires were made available in a free public database intended to serve as a resource for research on the immune response to SARS-CoV-2. The samples were drawn from the first 160 participants of the ongoing ImmuneRACE study and from 1,254 subjects provided by 6 global collaborators. Sample metadata almost always included a de-identified subject ID, COVID-19 status, age in years and sex. Where available, HLA class I and class II types were obtained from metadata supplied by the sample provider rather than from assay-based typing. Summary of the overall study and its limitations: How much clinical and demographic metadata was included differed by source and by participant, and the metadata was provided uncurated.

The germline V and J ends show losses of 3 bases and 1 base respectively, and no gene match explains 6 bases of the junction. As encoded in the germline V gene (reference sequence), CDR1 is SGHNT while CDR2 is YYREEE. Inclusive of the bounding cysteine and phenylalanine, the CDR3 is 15 residues long. Just CDR3 DNA is preserved here, 45 bases in frame from base 1. On this clone itself: Its antigen remains undetermined. The record has no base qualities; no much larger clone is one base away.

Each collaborating institution followed its own protocols to collect whole blood in K2EDTA tubes. Collaborator samples were shipped for TCRbeta analysis as frozen whole blood, isolated PBMCs, or DNA extracted from either sample type. TCRbeta CDR3 regions were amplified from genomic DNA by means of the immunoSEQ Assay, a bias-controlled multiplex PCR. The study's own analysis went as follows. The number of nucleated cells in each sample was estimated by amplification of reference gene primers within the assay. To quantify the absolute abundance of each unique TCRbeta CDR3 rearrangement, sequence reads were collapsed and filtered. Productive Simpson clonality was computed per sample as the square root of Simpson's diversity index over productive rearrangements. Here the immuneACCESS table is served through TCRdb, limited to in-frame sequences with V and J called. Missing clones are a known gap in these copies; in checked studies unresolved V genes cover under half, and the rest lacks a known reason. For V, J and clone size, that table is used; D and trimming come from the DNA. The sample table records about 120,000 clones; about 90% of these occur just once. 4.6% of the sample rests with the top ten.

Material: peripheral blood. The TCR comes from a woman between 45 and 65 years old with acute or convalescent COVID-19. The chain couples TRBV5-4 to TRBJ2-5; the central 7 bases match TRBD1. The DNA reads TGTGCCAGCAGCTCCGGGACAGCGATCCAAGAGACCCAGTACTTC. Its protein product is CASSSGTAIQETQYF.